Listed below are T cell receptor beta chains from one sample, sequenced in a study of blood T cell repertoires in COVID-19. Using immunoSEQ multiplex PCR, the repertoire was profiled, and TCRdb retains in-frame clones only, with some absent. The sample carries fewer than 350,000 clones, around nine tenths recorded once. Sequenced sample: peripheral blood. Receptors were obtained from a woman between 25 and 40 years old with COVID-19, enrolled during active disease. The CDR3 runs from the conserved cysteine through the conserved F or W. Fields, in order: CDR3 protein, CDR3 DNA, D gene, J gene, clone size, V gene. D genes are given only for firm matches. Size is stated for part of the rows, as once, few or many counts, or as a class when the clone is expanded.

CASSIVVGTSIEQFF,TGTGCCAGTAGTATAGTCGTGGGGACTAGCATTGAGCAGTTCTTC,TRBD2,TRBJ2-1,.,TRBV19
CASSVSGSGGELFF,TGTGCCAGCAGCGTTAGCGGGAGTGGCGGGGAGCTGTTTTTT,TRBD2,TRBJ2-2,.,TRBV9
CASKPAGVTDTQYF,TGTGCCAGCAAGCCAGCGGGAGTCACAGATACGCAGTATTTT,TRBD2,TRBJ2-3,.,TRBV6-5
CASSPREAGELFF,TGTGCCAGCAGCCCCCGCGAGGCCGGGGAGCTGTTTTTT,.,TRBJ2-2,.,TRBV7-8
CASSFGIQEGEQYF,TGTGCCAGCAGTTTCGGGATCCAAGAAGGCGAGCAGTACTTC,.,TRBJ2-7,.,TRBV6-5
CASSEYRTSGLTEETQYF,TGTGCCAGCAGTGAATACAGGACTAGCGGTTTAACGGAAGAGACCCAGTACTTC,TRBD2,TRBJ2-5,.,TRBV25-1
CASSPKRGYTF,TGTGCCAGCAGTCCGAAGCGCGGCTACACCTTC,.,TRBJ1-2,.,TRBV2
CANRDRGGNEQFF,TGTGCCAACCGGGACAGGGGGGGTAATGAGCAGTTCTTC,TRBD1,TRBJ2-1,.,TRBV7-3
CASSIWRGPNEQFF,TGTGCCAGTAGTATATGGCGGGGTCCGAATGAGCAGTTCTTC,.,TRBJ2-1,.,TRBV19
CASSDEADGYEQFF,TGTGCCAGCAGTGACGAAGCGGATGGCTATGAGCAGTTCTTC,.,TRBJ2-1,.,TRBV6-1
CASKYSSNQPQHF,TGTGCCAGCAAGTACAGTAGCAATCAGCCCCAGCATTTT,.,TRBJ1-5,.,TRBV2
CASRLSRDRGPYGYTF,TGTGCAAGTCGCCTCTCCCGGGACAGGGGACCCTATGGCTACACCTTC,.,TRBJ1-2,.,TRBV12-2
CASSRSGYTDTQYF,TGTGCCAGCAGCCGTAGCGGGTACACAGATACGCAGTATTTT,TRBD2,TRBJ2-3,.,TRBV7-3
CASSQVRQVISEQYF,TGTGCCAGCAGCCAAGTCCGACAGGTAATAAGCGAGCAGTACTTC,.,TRBJ2-7,.,TRBV3-1/TRBV3-2
CASTGTSLYEQYF,TGTGCCAGCACTGGGACTAGCCTCTACGAGCAGTACTTC,TRBD2,TRBJ2-7,.,TRBV2
CASSVVGTSWDTGELFF,TGTGCCAGCAGCGTAGTCGGGACTAGTTGGGACACCGGGGAGCTGTTTTTT,TRBD2,TRBJ2-2,.,TRBV9
CASSEGRSGNTIYF,TGCGCCAGCAGTGAGGGGCGCTCGGGAAACACCATATATTTT,.,TRBJ1-3,.,TRBV10-2
CASSRQALALEKLFF,TGTGCCAGTAGTCGCCAGGCTCTGGCCCTTGAAAAACTGTTTTTT,.,TRBJ1-4,.,TRBV19
CASSTPGSQHEQYF,TGTGCCAGTAGTACCCCGGGTTCTCAACACGAGCAGTACTTC,.,TRBJ2-7,.,TRBV19
CASGTYEQYF,TGTGCATCAGGAACCTACGAGCAGTACTTC,.,TRBJ2-7,.,TRBV19
CSARRQGEAFF,TGCAGTGCTAGGCGCCAGGGTGAAGCTTTCTTT,.,TRBJ1-1,few,TRBV20-1
CASSYGSGGYNEQFF,TGTGCCAGCAGTTACGGAAGCGGGGGTTACAATGAGCAGTTCTTC,TRBD2,TRBJ2-1,.,TRBV6-5
CASREAGRSYEQYF,TGTGCCAGCAGGGAAGCGGGACGCTCCTACGAGCAGTACTTC,TRBD2,TRBJ2-7,.,TRBV28
CASSGPGTGTGNTIYF,TGTGCCAGCAGTGGGCCCGGGACAGGGACTGGAAACACCATATATTTT,TRBD1,TRBJ1-3,.,TRBV2